The clone carrying this T cell receptor beta chain was observed at least ten times. No antigen is known for it. The data stem from a study of T cells in Graves' hyperthyroidism and ophthalmopathy. This CDR3 is built from 15 residues. Trimming shortened V by 5 bases and J by 0 bases, and 13 bases separated the two germline ends. Per the germline V gene, CDR1 is PRHDT and CDR2 is FYEKMQ (reference sequence). Study findings and constraints: The model forecast ophthalmopathy, anticipating it by a median roughly 6.5 months before onset. Blood samples included most of the expanded thyroid clonotypes exceeding 0.001.

TCR beta CDR3 regions were amplified from RNA. The HTBI primer set served for first-round RT-PCR of the TCR CDR3. One entry per CDR3 protein results from TCRdb running MiXCR on the multiplex PCR reads. The sample has about 510,000 distinct CDR3 sequences; 12% to 15% are singletons. Uncontrolled infection, other autoimmune disease, pregnancy or lactation barred patients from enrollment. PBMCs came from over 8.5 ml fresh peripheral blood. The receptor's source is a woman between 40 and 50 years old with Graves' hyperthyroidism. Sequenced: blood. J is TRBJ1-1 and V is TRBV13; the D gene is possibly TRBD1 (5 bases). The CDR3 sequence: CASSDRGDLNTEAFF. The CDR3 DNA reads TGTGCCAGCAGCGATAGAGGGGACCTGAACACTGAAGCTTTCTTT.